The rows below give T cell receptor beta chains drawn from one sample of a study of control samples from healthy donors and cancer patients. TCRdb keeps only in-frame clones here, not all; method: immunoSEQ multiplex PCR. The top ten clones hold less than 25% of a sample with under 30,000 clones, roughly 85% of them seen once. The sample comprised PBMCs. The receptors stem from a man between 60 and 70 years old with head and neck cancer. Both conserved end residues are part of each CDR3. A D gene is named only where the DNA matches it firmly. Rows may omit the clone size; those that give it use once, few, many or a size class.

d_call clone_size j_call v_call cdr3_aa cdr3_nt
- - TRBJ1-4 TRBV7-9 CASSLASRVTTNEKLFF TGTGCCAGCAGCTTAGCCAGCAGGGTAACAACTAATGAAAAACTGTTTTTT
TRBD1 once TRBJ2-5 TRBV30 CAWREGDRGETQYF TGTGCCTGGAGGGAGGGCGACAGGGGAGAGACCCAGTACTTC
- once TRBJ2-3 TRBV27 CASSLTAWGNTQYF TGTGCCAGCAGTTTAACCGCGTGGGGTAATACGCAGTATTTT
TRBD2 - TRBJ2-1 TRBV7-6 CASSEVGTSGYNEQFF TGTGCCAGCAGCGAGGTGGGGACTAGCGGATACAATGAGCAGTTCTTC
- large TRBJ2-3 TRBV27 CASSPPGRYTDTQYF TGTGCCAGCAGTCCGCCGGGACGGTACACAGATACGCAGTATTTT
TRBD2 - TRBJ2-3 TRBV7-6 CASSLGGRAGPKLDTQYF TGTGCCAGCAGCTTAGGGGGCCGAGCGGGACCAAAATTAGATACGCAGTATTTT
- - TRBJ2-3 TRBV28 CASSLWRTTDTQYF TGTGCCAGCAGTTTATGGAGAACCACAGATACGCAGTATTTT
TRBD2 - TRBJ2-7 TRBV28 CASSFHSIGTSSYEQYF TGTGCCAGCAGTTTCCACTCAATCGGGACTAGCTCCTACGAGCAGTACTTC
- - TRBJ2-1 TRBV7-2 CASSLSQLATRNEQFF TGTGCCAGCAGCTTATCGCAGCTGGCGACGAGGAATGAGCAGTTCTTC
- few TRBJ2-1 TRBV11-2 CASSLTYNEQFF TGTGCCAGCAGCCTAACCTACAATGAGCAGTTCTTC
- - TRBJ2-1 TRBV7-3 CASSQGGPYNEQFF TGTGCCAGCAGCCAGGGGGGGCCCTACAATGAGCAGTTCTTC
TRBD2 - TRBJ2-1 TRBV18 CASSSFGGSAEQFF TGTGCCAGCTCAAGCTTTGGCGGGAGCGCTGAGCAGTTCTTC
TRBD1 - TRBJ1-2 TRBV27 CATRQGDGYTF TGTGCCACCAGACAGGGGGATGGCTACACCTTC
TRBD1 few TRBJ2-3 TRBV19 CASSSDRVTDTQYF TGTGCCAGTAGCTCGGACAGGGTAACAGATACGCAGTATTTT
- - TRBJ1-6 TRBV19 CASSIKGQQNSPLHF TGTGCCAGTAGTATAAAAGGACAGCAGAATTCACCCCTCCACTTT
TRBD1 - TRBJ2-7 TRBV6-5 CATGQGYEQYF TGTGCCACCGGACAGGGCTACGAGCAGTACTTC
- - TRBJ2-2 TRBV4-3 CASSTIQGGGTGELFF TGCGCCAGCAGCACAATACAGGGTGGTGGCACCGGGGAGCTGTTTTTT
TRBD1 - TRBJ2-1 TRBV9 CASSVVQGPGAEQFF TGTGCCAGCAGCGTGGTACAGGGGCCTGGAGCTGAGCAGTTCTTC
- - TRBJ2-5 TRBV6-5 CASSLLGVETQYF TGTGCCAGCAGCCTATTGGGGGTGGAGACCCAGTACTTC
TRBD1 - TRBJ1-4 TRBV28 CASSTRQGSYEKLFF TGTGCCAGCAGTACAAGACAGGGATCATATGAAAAACTGTTTTTT